This T cell receptor (beta chain) emerged from a study of blood T cell repertoires in COVID-19. In germline, CDR1 is MDHEN, CDR2 SYDVKM. This CDR3 is 13 amino acids long. V dropped 6 bases and J dropped 0 bases, with 6 bases sitting between them. Profiled with immunoSEQ multiplex PCR; TCRdb holds only in-frame clones, not every one. Among under 110,000 clones, 76% were seen once, and the ten largest hold more than 5%. The TCR comes from an elderly man with COVID-19, enrolled during active disease. Source material: peripheral blood. The chain recombines TRBV28 with TRBJ1-3; D ambiguous. The CDR3, as DNA: TGTGCCAGCAGGCGGAGCTCTGGAAACACCATATATTTT. It specifies CASRRSSGNTIYF.